This entry features one T cell receptor beta chain sequence. Its antigen remains unknown. TCRdb's table, derived via immunoSEQ multiplex PCR, lists solely in-frame clones and lacks some. Among over a thousand clones, over 30% were seen once, and the ten largest hold 15% to 19%. These data belong to a study of T cells in localized non-small cell lung cancer. Study results and limitations: Longer overall survival was linked to higher blood T cell density.

The germline V gene encodes CDR1 MDHEN and CDR2 SYDVKM. This CDR3 spans 15 amino acids. The V gene lost 3 bases and the J gene lost 1 base, with 12 bases spanning the gap. The specimen comprised normal lung tissue next to the tumor, sampled before any cancer treatment. This receptor was identified in an older female donor with stage I lung adenocarcinoma. The V and J genes are TRBV28 and TRBJ1-1, with a tentative D call TRBD1 (5 bases). As DNA, the CDR3 is TGTGCCAGCAGTTTTGGCTGGGGACGGAACACTGAAGCTTTCTTT. Translated, it gives CASSFGWGRNTEAFF.